This TCR beta chain was identified in a study of CD8+ T cells in alopecia areata. About the study: The investigators scored severity in treated patients by the percentage of affected scalp area. Study findings and constraints: Scalp samples also yield sequences of resident alphabeta T cells from normal skin.

As to this clone: Its antigen is still unknown.

Extraction of RNA preceded its reverse transcription into cDNA, which served as the sequencing template. Only in-frame clones appear in the TCRdb table, and some are missing; sequencing was by immunoSEQ multiplex PCR. The sample includes tens of thousands of clones, around 46% of them seen just once. Germline-derived CDR1 and CDR2 are LGHNA and YNFKEQ. CDR3 length: 12 amino acids. V dropped 4 bases and J dropped 3 bases, with 5 bases sitting between them. As for treatment: oral pan-JAK inhibitor, 5-10 mg twice daily. V usage is TRBV4-2 and J usage is TRBJ2-3; no reliable D call. This sequence was found in a human donor with alopecia areata. The specimen comprised CD8+ T cells sorted from blood, sampled around week 37, from a patient treated with tofacitinib. The CDR3 coding sequence is TGTGCCAGCAGCCCGGGTACAGATACGCAGTATTTT. Protein product: CASSPGTDTQYF.